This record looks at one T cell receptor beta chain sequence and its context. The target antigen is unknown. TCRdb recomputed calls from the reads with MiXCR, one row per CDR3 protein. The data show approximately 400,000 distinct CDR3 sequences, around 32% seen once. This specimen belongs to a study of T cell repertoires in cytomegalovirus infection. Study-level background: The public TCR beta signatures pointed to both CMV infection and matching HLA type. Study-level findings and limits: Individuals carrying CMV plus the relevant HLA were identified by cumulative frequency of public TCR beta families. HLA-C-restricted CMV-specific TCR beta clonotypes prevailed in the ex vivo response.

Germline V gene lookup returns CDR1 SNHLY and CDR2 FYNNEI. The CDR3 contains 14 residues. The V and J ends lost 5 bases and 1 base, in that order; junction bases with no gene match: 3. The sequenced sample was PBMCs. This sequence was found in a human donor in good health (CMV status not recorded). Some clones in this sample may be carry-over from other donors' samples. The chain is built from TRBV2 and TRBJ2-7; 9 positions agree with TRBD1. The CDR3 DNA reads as TGTGCCAGCAGTAGGACAGGGGTGTCCTACGAGCAGTACTTC. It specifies CASSRTGVSYEQYF.